This TCR beta chain was sequenced for a study of blood T cell repertoires in COVID-19. Looking at the study overall: COVID-19 samples, acute and convalescent, were from the United States, Italy and Spain. Sources were T cells, B-cell-depleted T cells, or PBMCs; the material itself was cDNA or gDNA.

In the authors' workflow: Nucleated cell number was recorded as an estimate derived from reference gene primer amplification. Assay used: immunoSEQ multiplex PCR; TCRdb lists only in-frame clones, some missing. V, J and clone size reflect that table, while D and trimming were determined from the DNA. This table holds about 200,000 clones, 70% to 90% found once. CDR1 and CDR2 from the germline V gene are LNHDA and SQIVND (reference sequence). The CDR3 loop spans 14 amino acids. V lost 10 bases, J lost 3 bases, and 19 bases lay in between. The source of this sequence is a woman aged 40 to 49 who had recovered from COVID-19. The chain carries TRBV19 and TRBJ2-7; tentative D call: TRBD2 (6 bases). What was sequenced was peripheral blood. CDR3 sequence reads: CANSGFLASYEQYF. The CDR3 DNA is TGTGCCAACTCGGGCTTCCTAGCGAGCTACGAGCAGTACTTC.